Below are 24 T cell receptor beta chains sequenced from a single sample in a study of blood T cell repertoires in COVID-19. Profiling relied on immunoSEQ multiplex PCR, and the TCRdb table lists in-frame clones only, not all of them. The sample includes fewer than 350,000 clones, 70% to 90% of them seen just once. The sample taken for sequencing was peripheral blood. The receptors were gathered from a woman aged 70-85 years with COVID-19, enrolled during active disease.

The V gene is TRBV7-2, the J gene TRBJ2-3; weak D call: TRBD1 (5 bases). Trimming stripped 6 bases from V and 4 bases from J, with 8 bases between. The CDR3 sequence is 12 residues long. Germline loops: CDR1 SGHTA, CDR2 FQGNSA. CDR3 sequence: CASRGVPDTQYF. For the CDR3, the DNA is TGTGCCAGCAGAGGGGTGCCAGATACGCAGTATTTT.

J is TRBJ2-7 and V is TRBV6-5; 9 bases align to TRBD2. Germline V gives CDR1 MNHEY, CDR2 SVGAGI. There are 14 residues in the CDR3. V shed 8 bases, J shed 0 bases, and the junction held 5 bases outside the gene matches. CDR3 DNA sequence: TGTGCCAGCCACCGAGCGGGGGGCTCCTACGAGCAGTACTTC. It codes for CASHRAGGSYEQYF.

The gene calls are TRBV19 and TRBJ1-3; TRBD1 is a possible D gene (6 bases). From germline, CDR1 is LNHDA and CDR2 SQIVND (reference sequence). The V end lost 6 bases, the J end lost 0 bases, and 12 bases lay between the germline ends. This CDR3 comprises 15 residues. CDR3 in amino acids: CASRRQAFSGNTIYF. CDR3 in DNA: TGTGCCAGTAGGCGACAGGCCTTCTCTGGAAACACCATATATTTT. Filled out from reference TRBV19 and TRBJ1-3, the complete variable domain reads DGGITQSPKYLFRKEGQNVTLSCEQNLNHDAMYWYRQDPGQGLRLIYYSQIVNDFQKGDIAEGYSVSREKKESFPLTVTSAQKNPTAFYLCASRRQAFSGNTIYFGEGSWLTVV.

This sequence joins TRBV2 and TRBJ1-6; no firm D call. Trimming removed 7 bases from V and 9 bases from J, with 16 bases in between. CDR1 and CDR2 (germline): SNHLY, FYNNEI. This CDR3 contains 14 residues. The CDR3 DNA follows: TGTGCCAGCATCGAGGAGGGTACCTTTTCACCCCTCCACTTT. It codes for CASIEEGTFSPLHF.

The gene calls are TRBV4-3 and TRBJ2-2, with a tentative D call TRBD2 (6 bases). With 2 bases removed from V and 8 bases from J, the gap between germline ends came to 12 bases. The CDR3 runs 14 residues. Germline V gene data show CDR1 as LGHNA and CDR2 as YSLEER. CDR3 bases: TGCGCCAGCAGCCAAACGGGGGTGCTGGGGGAGCTGTTTTTT. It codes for CASSQTGVLGELFF.

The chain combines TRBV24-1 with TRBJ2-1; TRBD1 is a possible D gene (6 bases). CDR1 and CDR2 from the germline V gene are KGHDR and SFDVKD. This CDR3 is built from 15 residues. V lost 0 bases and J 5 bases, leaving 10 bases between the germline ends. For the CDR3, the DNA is TGTGCCACCAGTGATTTGCGTGGGACAAACAATGAGCAGTTCTTC. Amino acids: CATSDLRGTNNEQFF.

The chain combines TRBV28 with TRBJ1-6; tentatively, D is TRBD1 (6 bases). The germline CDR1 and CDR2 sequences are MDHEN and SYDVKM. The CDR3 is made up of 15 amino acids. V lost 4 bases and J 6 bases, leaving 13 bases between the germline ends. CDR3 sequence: CASSSWGGGNSPLHF. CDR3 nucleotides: TGTGCCAGCAGTTCCTGGGGGGGCGGTAATTCACCCCTCCACTTT.

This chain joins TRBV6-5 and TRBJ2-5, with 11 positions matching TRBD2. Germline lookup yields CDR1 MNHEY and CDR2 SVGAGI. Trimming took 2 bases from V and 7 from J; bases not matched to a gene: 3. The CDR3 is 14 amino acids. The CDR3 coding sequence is TGTGCCAGCAGTTACCAAACTAGCGGGGGGACCCAGTACTTC. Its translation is CASSYQTSGGTQYF.

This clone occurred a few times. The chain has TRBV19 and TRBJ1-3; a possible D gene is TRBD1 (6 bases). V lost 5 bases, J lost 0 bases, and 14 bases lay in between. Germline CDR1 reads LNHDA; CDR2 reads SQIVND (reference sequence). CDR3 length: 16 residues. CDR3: CASSRGQSYSGNTIYF. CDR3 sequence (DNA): TGTGCCAGTAGTCGAGGACAGTCCTACTCTGGAAACACCATATATTTT.

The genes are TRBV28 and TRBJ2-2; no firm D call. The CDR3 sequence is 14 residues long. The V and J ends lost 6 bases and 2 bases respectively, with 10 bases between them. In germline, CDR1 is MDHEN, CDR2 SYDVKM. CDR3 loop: CASREVGNTGELFF. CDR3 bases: TGTGCCAGCAGAGAAGTGGGCAACACCGGGGAGCTGTTTTTT.

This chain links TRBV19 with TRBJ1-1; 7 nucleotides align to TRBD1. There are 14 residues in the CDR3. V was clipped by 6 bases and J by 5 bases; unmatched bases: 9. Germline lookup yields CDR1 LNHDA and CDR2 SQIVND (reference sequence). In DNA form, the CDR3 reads TGTGCCAGTAGGGAGACAGGGCTCCTGACTGAAGCTTTCTTT. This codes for CASRETGLLTEAFF.

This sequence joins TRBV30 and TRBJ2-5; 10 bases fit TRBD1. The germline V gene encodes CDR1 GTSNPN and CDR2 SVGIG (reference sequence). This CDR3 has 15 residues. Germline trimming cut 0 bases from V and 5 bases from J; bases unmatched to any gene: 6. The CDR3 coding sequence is TGTGCCTGGAGTGTGGGGGACAGGGGCGGGGAGACCCAGTACTTC. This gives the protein CAWSVGDRGGETQYF.

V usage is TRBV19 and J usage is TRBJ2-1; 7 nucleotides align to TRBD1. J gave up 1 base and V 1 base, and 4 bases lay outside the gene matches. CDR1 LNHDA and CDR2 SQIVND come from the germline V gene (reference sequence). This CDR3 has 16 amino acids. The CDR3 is CASSIVHRGSYNEQFF. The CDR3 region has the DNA TGTGCCAGTAGTATAGTTCACAGGGGTTCCTACAATGAGCAGTTCTTC.

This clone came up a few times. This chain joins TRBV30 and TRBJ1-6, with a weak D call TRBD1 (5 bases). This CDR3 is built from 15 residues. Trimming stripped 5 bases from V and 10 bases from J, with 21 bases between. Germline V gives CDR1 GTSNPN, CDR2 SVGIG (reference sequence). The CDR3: CAWGPPTGVGSPLHF. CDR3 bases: TGTGCCTGGGGCCCCCCGACGGGGGTCGGGTCACCCCTCCACTTT.

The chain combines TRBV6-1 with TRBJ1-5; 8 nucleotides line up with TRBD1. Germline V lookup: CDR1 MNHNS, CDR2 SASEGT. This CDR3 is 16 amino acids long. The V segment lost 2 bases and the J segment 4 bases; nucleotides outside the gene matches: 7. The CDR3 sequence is CASSESRQGANQPQHF. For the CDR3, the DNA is TGTGCCAGCAGTGAATCGCGGCAGGGGGCAAATCAGCCCCAGCATTTT.

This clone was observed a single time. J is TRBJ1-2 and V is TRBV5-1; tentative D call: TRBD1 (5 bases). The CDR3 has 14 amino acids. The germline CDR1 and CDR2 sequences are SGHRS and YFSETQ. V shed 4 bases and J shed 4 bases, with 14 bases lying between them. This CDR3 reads CASSPLGGGYGYTF. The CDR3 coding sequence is TGCGCCAGCAGCCCCCTCGGGGGTGGCTATGGCTACACCTTC. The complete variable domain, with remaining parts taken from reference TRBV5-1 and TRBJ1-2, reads KAGVTQTPRYLIKTRGQQVTLSCSPISGHRSVSWYQQTPGQGLQFLFEYFSETQRNKGNFPGRFSGRQFSNSRSEMNVSTLELGDSALYLCASSPLGGGYGYTFGSGTRLTVV.

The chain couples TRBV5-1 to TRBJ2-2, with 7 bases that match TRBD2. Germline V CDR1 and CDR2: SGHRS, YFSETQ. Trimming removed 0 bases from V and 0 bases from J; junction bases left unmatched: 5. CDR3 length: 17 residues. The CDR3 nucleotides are TGCGCCAGCAGCTTGGCTCTAGCGGCCACGAACACCGGGGAGCTGTTTTTT. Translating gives CASSLALAATNTGELFF.

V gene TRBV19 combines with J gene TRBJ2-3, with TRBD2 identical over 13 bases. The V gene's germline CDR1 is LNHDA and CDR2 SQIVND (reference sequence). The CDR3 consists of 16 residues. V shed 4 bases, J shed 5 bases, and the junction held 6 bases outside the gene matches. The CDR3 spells CASSKGTSGAKDTQYF. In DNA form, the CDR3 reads TGTGCCAGTAGTAAAGGGACTAGCGGGGCCAAAGATACGCAGTATTTT.

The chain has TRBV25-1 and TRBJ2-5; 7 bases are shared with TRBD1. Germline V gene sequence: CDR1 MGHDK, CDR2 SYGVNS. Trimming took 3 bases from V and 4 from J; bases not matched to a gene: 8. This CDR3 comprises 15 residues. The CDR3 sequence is CASSDQTGSGETQYF. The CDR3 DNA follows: TGTGCCAGCAGTGATCAGACAGGGTCTGGAGAGACCCAGTACTTC.

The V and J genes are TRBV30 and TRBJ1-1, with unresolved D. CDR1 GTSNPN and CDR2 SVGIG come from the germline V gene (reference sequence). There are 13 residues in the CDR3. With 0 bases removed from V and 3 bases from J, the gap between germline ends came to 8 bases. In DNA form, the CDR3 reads TGTGCCTGGAGTGTTAGGAGGGACACTGAAGCTTTCTTT. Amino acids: CAWSVRRDTEAFF.

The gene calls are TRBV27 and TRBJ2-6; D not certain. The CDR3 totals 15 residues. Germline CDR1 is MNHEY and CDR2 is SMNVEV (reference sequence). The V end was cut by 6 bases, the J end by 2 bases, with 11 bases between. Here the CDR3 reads CASSLTQTGANVLTF. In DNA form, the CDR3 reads TGTGCCAGCAGCCTTACCCAGACTGGGGCCAACGTCCTGACTTTC. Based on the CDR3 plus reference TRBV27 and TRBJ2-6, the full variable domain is EAQVTQNPRYLITVTGKKLTVTCSQNMNHEYMSWYRQDPGLGLRQIYYSMNVEVTDKGDVPEGYKVSRKEKRNFPLILESPSPNQTSLYFCASSLTQTGANVLTFGAGSRLTVL.

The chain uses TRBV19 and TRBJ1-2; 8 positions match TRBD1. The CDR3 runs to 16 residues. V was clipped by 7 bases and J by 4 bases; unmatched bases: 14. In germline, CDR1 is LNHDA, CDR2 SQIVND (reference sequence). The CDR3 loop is CASNKAGGHTSYGYTF. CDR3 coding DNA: TGTGCCAGTAATAAGGCAGGGGGCCATACCTCCTATGGCTACACCTTC.

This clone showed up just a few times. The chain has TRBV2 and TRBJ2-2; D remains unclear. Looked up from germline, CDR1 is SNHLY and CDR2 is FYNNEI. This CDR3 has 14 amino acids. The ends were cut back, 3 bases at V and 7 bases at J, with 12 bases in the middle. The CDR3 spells CASSEGWSDGELFF. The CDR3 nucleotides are TGTGCCAGCAGTGAGGGCTGGTCAGACGGGGAGCTGTTTTTT.

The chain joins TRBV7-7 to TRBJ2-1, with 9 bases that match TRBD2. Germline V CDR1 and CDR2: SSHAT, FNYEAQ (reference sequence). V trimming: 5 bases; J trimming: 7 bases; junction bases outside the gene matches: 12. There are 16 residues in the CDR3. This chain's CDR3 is CASSLIAGALSNEQFF. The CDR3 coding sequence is TGTGCCAGCAGCCTTATAGCGGGGGCCCTGTCTAATGAGCAGTTCTTC. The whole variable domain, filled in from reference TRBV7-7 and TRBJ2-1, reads GAGVSQSPRYKVTKRGQDVTLRCDPISSHATLYWYQQALGQGPEFLTYFNYEAQPDKSGLPSDRFSAERPEGSISTLTIQRTEQRDSAMYRCASSLIAGALSNEQFFGPGTRLTVL.